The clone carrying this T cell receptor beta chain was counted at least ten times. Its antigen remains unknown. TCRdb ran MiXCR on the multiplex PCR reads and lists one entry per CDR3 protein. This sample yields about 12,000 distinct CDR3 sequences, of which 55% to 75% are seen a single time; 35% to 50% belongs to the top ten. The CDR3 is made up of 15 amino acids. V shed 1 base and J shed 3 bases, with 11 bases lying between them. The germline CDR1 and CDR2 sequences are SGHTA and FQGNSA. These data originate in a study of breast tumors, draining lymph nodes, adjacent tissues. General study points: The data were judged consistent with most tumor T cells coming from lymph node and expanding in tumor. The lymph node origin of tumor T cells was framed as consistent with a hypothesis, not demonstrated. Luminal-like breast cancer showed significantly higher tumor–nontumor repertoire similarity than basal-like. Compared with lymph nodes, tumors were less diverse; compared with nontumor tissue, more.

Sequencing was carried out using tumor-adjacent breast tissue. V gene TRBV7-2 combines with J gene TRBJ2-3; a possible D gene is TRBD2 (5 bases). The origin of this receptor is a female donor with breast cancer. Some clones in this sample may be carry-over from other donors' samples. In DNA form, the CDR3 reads TGTGCCAGCAGCTTAGGAGCGAGGGAGACAGATACGCAGTATTTT. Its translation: CASSLGARETDTQYF.